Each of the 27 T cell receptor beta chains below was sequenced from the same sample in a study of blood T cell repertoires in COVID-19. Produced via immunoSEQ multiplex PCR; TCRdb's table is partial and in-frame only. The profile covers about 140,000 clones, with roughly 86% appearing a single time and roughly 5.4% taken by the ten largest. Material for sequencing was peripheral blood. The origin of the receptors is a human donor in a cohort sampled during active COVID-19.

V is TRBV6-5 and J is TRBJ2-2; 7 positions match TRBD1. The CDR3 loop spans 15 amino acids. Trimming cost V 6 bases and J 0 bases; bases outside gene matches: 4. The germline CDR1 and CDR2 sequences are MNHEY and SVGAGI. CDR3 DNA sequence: TGTGCCAGCAGACCCGGGACAGCGAACACCGGGGAGCTGTTTTTT. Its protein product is CASRPGTANTGELFF.

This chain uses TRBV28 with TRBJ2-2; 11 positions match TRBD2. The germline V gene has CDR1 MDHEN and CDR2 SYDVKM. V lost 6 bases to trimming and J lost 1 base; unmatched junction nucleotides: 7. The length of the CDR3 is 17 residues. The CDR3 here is CASRPSGGPWNTGELFF. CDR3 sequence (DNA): TGTGCCAGCAGACCTAGCGGGGGGCCATGGAACACCGGGGAGCTGTTTTTT.

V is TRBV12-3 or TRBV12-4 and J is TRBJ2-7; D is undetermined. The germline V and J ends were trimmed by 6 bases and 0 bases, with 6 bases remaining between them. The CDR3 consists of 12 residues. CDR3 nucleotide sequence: TGTGCCAGCAGGGCTAGCTCCTACGAGCAGTACTTC. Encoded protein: CASRASSYEQYF.

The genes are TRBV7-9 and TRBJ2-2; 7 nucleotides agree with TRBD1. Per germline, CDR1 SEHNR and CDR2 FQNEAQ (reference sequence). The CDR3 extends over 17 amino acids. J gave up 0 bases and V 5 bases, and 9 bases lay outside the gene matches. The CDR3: CASSPRQGGANTGELFF. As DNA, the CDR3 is TGTGCCAGCAGCCCAAGACAGGGCGGCGCGAACACCGGGGAGCTGTTTTTT.

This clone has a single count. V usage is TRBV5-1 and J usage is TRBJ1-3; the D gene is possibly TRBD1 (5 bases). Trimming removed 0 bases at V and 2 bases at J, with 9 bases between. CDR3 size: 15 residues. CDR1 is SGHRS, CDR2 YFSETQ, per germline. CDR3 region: CASSLATVAGNTIYF. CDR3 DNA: TGCGCCAGCAGCTTGGCGACAGTGGCTGGAAACACCATATATTTT.

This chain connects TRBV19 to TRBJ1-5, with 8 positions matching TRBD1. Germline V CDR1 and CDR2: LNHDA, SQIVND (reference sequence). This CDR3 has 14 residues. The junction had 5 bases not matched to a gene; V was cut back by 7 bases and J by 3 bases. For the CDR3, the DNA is TGTGCCAGTAACCGGGACAGGTCCAATCAGCCCCAGCATTTT. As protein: CASNRDRSNQPQHF.

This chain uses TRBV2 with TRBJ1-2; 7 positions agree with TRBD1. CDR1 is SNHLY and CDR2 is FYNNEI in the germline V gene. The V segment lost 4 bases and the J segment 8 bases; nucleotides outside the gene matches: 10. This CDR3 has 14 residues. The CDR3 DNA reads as TGTGCCAGCAGTGTTAAGGGGGCCGGTAGGGGCTACACCTTC. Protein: CASSVKGAGRGYTF.

The CDR3 bases are TGCGCCAGCAGCTTGGAGCAGGGCTGGTACAATGAGCAGTTCTTC. Amino acid sequence: CASSLEQGWYNEQFF. The chain combines TRBV5-1 with TRBJ2-1; D possibly corresponds to TRBD1 (5 bases). V dropped 0 bases and J dropped 4 bases, with 11 bases sitting between them. The germline V gene has CDR1 SGHRS and CDR2 YFSETQ. The CDR3 has 15 residues.

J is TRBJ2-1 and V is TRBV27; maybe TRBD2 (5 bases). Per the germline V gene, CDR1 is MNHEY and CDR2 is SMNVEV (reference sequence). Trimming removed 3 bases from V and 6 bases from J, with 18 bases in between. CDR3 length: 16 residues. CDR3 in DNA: TGTGCCAGCAGTTTTTTCGGCCGAGCGGCCACCAATGAGCAGTTCTTC. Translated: CASSFFGRAATNEQFF.

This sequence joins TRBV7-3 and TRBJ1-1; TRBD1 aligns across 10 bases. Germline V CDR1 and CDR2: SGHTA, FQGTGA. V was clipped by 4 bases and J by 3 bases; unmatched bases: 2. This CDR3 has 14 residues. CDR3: CASSWGTGDTEAFF. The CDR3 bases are TGTGCCAGCAGCTGGGGGACAGGGGACACTGAAGCTTTCTTT.

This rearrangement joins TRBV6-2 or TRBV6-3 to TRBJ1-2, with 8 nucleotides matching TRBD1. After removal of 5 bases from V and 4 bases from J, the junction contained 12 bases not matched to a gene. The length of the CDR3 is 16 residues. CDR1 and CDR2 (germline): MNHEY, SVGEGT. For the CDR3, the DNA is TGTGCCAGCAGTACCGAAAAAGGACAGGGTCGCTATGGCTACACCTTC. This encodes CASSTEKGQGRYGYTF.

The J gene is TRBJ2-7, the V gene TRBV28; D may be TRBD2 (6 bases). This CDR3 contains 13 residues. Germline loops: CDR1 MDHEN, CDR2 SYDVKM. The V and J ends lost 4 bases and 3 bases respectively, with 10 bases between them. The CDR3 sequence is CASSYGGNYEQYF. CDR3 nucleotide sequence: TGTGCCAGCAGTTACGGAGGGAACTACGAGCAGTACTTC.

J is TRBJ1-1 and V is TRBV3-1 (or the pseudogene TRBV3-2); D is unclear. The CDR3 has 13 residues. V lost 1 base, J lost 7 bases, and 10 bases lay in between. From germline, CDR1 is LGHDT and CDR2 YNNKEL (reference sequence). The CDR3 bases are TGTGCCAGCAGCCAAGTTGAGGGAAGTGAAGCTTTCTTT. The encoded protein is CASSQVEGSEAFF.

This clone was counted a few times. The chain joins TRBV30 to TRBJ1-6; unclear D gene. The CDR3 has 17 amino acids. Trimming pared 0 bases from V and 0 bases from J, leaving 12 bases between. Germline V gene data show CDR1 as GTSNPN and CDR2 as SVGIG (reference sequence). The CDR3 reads CAWSVRDLSSYNSPLHF. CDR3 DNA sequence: TGTGCCTGGAGTGTACGAGACTTAAGCTCCTATAATTCACCCCTCCACTTT.

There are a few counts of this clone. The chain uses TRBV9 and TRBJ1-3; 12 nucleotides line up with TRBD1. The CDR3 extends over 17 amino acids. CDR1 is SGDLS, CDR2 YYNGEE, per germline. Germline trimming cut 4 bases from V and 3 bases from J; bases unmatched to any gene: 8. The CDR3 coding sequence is TGTGCCAGCAGCCCCCCGGGACAGGGGGCGTTTGGAAACACCATATATTTT. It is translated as CASSPPGQGAFGNTIYF.

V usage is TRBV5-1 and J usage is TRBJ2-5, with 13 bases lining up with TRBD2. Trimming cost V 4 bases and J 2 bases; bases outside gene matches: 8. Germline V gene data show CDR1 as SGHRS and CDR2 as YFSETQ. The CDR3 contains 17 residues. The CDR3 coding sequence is TGCGCCAGCAGCCCGGGACTAGCGGGGCCCTATCAAGAGACCCAGTACTTC. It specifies CASSPGLAGPYQETQYF.

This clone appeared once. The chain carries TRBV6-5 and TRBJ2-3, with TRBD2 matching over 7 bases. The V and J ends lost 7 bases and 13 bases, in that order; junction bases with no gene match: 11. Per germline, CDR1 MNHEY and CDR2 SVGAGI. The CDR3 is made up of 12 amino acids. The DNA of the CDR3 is TGTGCCAGCAACCACGGGACTATGGGGGAGTATTTT. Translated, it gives CASNHGTMGEYF.

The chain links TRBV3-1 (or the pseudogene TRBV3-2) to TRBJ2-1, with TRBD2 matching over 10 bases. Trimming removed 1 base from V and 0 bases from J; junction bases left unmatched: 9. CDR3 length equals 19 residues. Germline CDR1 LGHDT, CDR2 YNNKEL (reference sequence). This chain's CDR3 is CASSQVASGGWSSYNEQFF. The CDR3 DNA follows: TGTGCCAGCAGCCAAGTGGCTAGCGGGGGTTGGAGCTCCTACAATGAGCAGTTCTTC.

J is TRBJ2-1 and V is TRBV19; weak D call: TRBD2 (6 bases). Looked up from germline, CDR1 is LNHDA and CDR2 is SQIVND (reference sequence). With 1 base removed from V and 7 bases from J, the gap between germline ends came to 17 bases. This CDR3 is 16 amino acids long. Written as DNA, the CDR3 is TGTGCCAGTAGTATAGGTTCCGGGAGTTGGTCGAATGAGCAGTTCTTC. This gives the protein CASSIGSGSWSNEQFF.

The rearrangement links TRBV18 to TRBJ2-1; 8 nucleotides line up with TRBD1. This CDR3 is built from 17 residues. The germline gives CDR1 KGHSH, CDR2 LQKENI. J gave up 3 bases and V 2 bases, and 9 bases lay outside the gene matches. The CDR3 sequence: CASSPGGQGALYNEQFF. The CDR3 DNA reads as TGTGCCAGCTCACCAGGAGGGCAGGGGGCTCTCTACAATGAGCAGTTCTTC. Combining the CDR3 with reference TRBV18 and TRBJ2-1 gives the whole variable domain NAGVMQNPRHLVRRRGQEARLRCSPMKGHSHVYWYRQLPEEGLKFMVYLQKENIIDESGMPKERFSAEFPKEGPSILRIQQVVRGDSAAYFCASSPGGQGALYNEQFFGPGTRLTVL.

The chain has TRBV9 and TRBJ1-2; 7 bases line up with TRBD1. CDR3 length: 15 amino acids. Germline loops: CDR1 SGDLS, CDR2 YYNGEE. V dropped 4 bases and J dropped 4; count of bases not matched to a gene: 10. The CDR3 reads CASSTRQGGTYGYTF. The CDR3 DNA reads TGTGCCAGCAGCACAAGACAGGGTGGTACCTATGGCTACACCTTC.

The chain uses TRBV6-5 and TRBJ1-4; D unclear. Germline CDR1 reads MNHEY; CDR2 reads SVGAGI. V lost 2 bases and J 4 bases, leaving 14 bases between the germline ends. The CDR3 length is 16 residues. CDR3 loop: CASSYGQLYYNEKLFF. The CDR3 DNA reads TGTGCCAGCAGTTACGGTCAGCTCTACTATAATGAAAAACTGTTTTTT.

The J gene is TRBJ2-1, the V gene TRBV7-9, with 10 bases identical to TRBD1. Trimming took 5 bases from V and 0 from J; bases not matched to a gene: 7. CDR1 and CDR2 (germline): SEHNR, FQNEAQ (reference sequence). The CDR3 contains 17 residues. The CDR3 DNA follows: TGTGCCAGCAGCCCCGGGACAGGGGATGACTCCTACAATGAGCAGTTCTTC. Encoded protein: CASSPGTGDDSYNEQFF.

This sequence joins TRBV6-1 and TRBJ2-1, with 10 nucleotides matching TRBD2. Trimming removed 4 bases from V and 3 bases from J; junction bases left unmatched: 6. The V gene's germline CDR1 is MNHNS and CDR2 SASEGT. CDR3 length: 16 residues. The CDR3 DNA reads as TGTGCCAGCAGTGGGTTAGCGGGAGGAGACTACAATGAGCAGTTCTTC. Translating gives CASSGLAGGDYNEQFF.

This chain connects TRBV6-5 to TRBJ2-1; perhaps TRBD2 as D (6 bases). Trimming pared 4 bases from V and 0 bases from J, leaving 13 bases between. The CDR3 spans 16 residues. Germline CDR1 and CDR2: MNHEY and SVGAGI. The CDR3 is CASSLGAGSSYNEQFF. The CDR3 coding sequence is TGTGCCAGCAGTTTAGGGGCGGGGAGCTCCTACAATGAGCAGTTCTTC.

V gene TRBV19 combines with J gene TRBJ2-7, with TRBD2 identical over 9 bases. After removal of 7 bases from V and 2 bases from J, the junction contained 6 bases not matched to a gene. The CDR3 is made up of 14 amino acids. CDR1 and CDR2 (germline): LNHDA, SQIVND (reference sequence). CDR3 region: CASTAGGAAYEQYF. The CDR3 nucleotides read TGTGCCAGTACCGCGGGAGGGGCGGCCTACGAGCAGTACTTC.

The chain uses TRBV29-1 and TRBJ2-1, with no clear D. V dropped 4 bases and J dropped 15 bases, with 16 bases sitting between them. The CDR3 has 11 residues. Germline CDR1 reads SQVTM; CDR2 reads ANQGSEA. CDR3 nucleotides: TGCAGCGTTGGTCTTGAGCTCCACTGGTTCTTC. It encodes CSVGLELHWFF.